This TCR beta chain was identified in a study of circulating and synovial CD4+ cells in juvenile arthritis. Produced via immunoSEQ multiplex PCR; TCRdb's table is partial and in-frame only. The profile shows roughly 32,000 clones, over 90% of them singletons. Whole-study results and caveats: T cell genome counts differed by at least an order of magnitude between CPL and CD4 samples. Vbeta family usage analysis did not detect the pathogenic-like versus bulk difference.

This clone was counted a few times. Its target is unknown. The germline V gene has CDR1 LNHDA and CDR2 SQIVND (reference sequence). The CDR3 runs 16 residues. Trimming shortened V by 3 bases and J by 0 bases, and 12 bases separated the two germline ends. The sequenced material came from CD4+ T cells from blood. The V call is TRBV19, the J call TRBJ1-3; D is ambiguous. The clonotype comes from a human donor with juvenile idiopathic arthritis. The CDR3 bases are TGTGCCAGTAGTATCTTTAAGACTGGCTCTGGAAACACCATATATTTT. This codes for CASSIFKTGSGNTIYF.